This T cell receptor beta chain derives from a study of OX40 agonist ivuxolimab in advanced cancers. Profiled with immunoSEQ multiplex PCR; TCRdb holds only in-frame clones, not every one. This sample yields 50,000 to 65,000 clones, of which around 88% are seen a single time; under 0.7% belongs to the top ten. Points on this clone: Its specificity is unknown.

Study-wide results and caveats: Dose levels from 0.1 to 3.0 mg/kg saw CD4+ and CD8+ blood T cells expand clonally by week 6.

The CDR3 totals 17 residues. V gave up 2 bases and J gave up 1 base; unmatched junction bases: 7. Per the germline V gene, CDR1 is LGHNA and CDR2 is YSLEER. The clonotype was recovered from an adult with an advanced solid tumor such as melanoma, head and neck, liver or kidney cancer. The source was CD4+ or CD8+ T cells sorted from blood, collected in a trial of the OX40 agonist ivuxolimab. The chain carries TRBV4-3 and TRBJ2-2; 7 bases agree with TRBD2. The chain's CDR3 is CASSQPQTSLNTGELFF. CDR3 in DNA: TGCGCCAGCAGCCAACCCCAGACTAGCCTGAACACCGGGGAGCTGTTTTTT.